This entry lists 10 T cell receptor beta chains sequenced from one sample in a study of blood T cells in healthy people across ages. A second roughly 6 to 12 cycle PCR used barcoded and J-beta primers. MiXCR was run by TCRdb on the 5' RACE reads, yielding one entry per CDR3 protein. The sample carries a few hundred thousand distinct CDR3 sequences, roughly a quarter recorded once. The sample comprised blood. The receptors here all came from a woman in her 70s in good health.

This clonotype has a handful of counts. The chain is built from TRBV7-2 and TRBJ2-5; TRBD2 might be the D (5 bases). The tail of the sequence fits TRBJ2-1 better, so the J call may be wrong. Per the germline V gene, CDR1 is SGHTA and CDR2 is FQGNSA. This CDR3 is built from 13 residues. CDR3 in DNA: TGTGCCAGCAGCTTAAATAGGAGGCTAGCTCAGTTCTTC. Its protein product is CASSLNRRLAQFF.

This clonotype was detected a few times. The CDR3 DNA reads as TGTGCCAGCAGCTGGCGGACAGGCTACACTGAAGCTTTCTTT. It is translated as CASSWRTGYTEAFF. The chain combines TRBV7-8 with TRBJ1-1; 7 bases agree with TRBD1. Germline V gene lookup returns CDR1 SGHVS and CDR2 FQNEAQ. The V gene end was trimmed by 4 bases and the J gene end by 3 bases; junction bases not matched to a gene: 5. This CDR3 comprises 14 residues.

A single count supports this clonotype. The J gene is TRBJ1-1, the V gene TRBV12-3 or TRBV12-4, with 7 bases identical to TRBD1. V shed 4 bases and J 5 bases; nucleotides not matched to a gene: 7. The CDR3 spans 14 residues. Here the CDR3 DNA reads TGTGCCAGCAGTTCACAGGGGATTGGAACTGAAGCTTTCTTT. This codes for CASSSQGIGTEAFF.

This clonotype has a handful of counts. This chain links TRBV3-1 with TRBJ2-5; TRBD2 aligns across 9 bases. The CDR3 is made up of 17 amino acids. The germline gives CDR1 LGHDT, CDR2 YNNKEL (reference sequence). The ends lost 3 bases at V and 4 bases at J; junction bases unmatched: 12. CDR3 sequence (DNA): TGTGCCAGCAGCCATCCATTGGGTACAGCGGGGGGAGAGACCCAGTACTTC. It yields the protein CASSHPLGTAGGETQYF.

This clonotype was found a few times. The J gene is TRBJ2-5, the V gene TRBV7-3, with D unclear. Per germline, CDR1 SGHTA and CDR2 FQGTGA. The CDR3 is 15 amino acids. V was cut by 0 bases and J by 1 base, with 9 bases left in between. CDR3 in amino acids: CASSLTWSPQETQYF. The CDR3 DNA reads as TGTGCCAGCAGCTTAACTTGGAGTCCCCAAGAGACCCAGTACTTC.

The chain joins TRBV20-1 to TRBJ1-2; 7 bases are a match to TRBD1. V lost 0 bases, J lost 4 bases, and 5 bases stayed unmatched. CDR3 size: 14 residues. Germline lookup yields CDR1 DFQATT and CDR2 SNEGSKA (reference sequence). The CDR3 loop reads CSARDPNRGYGYTF. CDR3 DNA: TGCAGTGCTAGAGATCCCAACAGGGGCTATGGCTACACCTTC.

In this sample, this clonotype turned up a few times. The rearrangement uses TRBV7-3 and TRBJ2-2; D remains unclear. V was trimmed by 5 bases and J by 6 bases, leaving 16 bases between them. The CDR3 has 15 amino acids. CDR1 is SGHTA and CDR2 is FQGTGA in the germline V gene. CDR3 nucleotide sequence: TGTGCCAGCAGCCCCTTTCGGGCGCTCTCCGGGGAGCTGTTTTTT. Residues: CASSPFRALSGELFF.

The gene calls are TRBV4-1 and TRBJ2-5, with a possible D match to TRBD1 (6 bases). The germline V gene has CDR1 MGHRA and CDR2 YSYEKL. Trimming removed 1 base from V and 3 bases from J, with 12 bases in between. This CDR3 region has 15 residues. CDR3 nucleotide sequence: TGCGCCAGCAGCCAAGGATGGACAGAAAAAGAGACCCAGTACTTC. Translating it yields CASSQGWTEKETQYF.

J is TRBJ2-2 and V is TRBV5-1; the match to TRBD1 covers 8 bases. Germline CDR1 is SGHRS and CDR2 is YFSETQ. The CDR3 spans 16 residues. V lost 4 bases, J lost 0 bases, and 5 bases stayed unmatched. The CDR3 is CASSIRTGTNTGELFF. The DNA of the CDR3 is TGCGCCAGCAGCATTCGGACAGGGACGAACACCGGGGAGCTGTTTTTT.

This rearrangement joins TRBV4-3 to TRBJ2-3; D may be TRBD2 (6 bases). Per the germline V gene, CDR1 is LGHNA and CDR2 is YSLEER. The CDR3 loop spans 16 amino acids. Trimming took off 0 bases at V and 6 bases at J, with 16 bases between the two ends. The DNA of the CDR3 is TGCGCCAGCAGCCAAGATTTCCGGGACTCCCGCGATACGCAGTATTTT. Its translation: CASSQDFRDSRDTQYF.